This is a list of T cell receptor beta chains from one sample in a study of blood T cell repertoires in COVID-19. Profiling relied on immunoSEQ multiplex PCR, and the TCRdb table lists in-frame clones only, not all of them. The table lists approximately 120,000 clones, 79% of them singletons. The source material was peripheral blood. The receptors stem from a man between 35 and 55 years old with active or convalescent COVID-19. The CDR3 runs from the conserved cysteine through the conserved F or W. The order of the fields is CDR3 protein, CDR3 DNA, V gene, J gene, D gene, clone size. A D gene is named only where the DNA matches it firmly. Not all rows give a size; the values are once, few, many and, for expanded clones, a class.

CDR3: CASSRDSINQPQHF
DNA: TGTGCCAGTTCCCGGGACAGCATCAATCAGCCCCAGCATTTT
V: TRBV19
J: TRBJ1-5
D: TRBD1
size: .

CDR3: CASGYPDQPQHF
DNA: TGTGCTAGTGGTTATCCGGATCAGCCCCAGCATTTT
V: TRBV12-5
J: TRBJ1-5
D: .
size: .

CDR3: CASSSPTGDHPEAFF
DNA: TGCGCCAGCAGCTCCCCCACAGGGGACCACCCTGAAGCTTTCTTT
V: TRBV5-1
J: TRBJ1-1
D: TRBD1
size: .

CDR3: CASSDGQFNEKLFF
DNA: TGTGCCAGCAGCGATGGACAGTTTAATGAAAAACTGTTTTTT
V: TRBV5-6
J: TRBJ1-4
D: .
size: .

CDR3: CASSSPTSVGVQFF
DNA: TGTGCCAGCAGCTCCCCGACTAGCGTGGGGGTGCAGTTCTTC
V: TRBV7-2
J: TRBJ2-1
D: TRBD2
size: few

CDR3: CASSVSGATGELFF
DNA: TGCGCCAGCAGCGTGTCAGGGGCTACTGGGGAGCTGTTTTTT
V: TRBV5-1
J: TRBJ2-2
D: .
size: .

CDR3: CASGGGYEQYF
DNA: TGTGCCAGCGGAGGCGGCTACGAGCAGTACTTC
V: TRBV6-6
J: TRBJ2-7
D: .
size: .

CDR3: CAWREAGQKNTEAFF
DNA: TGTGCCTGGAGGGAGGCAGGCCAAAAGAACACTGAAGCTTTCTTT
V: TRBV30
J: TRBJ1-1
D: .
size: .

CDR3: CASSHTSGGWDEQFF
DNA: TGTGCCAGCAGCCATACTAGCGGGGGGTGGGATGAGCAGTTCTTC
V: TRBV9
J: TRBJ2-1
D: TRBD2
size: .

CDR3: CASSPLGRGSGYTF
DNA: TGTGCCAGCTCACCACTGGGCAGGGGAAGTGGCTACACCTTC
V: TRBV18
J: TRBJ1-2
D: .
size: .

CDR3: CAWTRLYNSPLHF
DNA: TGTGCCTGGACTCGTCTCTATAATTCACCCCTCCACTTT
V: TRBV30
J: TRBJ1-6
D: .
size: .

CDR3: CASSNDRVGQPQHF
DNA: TGTGCCAGCAGTAACGACAGGGTCGGTCAGCCCCAGCATTTT
V: TRBV6-2/TRBV6-3
J: TRBJ1-5
D: TRBD1
size: .

CDR3: CASSQRGTGTGNQPQHF
DNA: TGTGCCAGCAGCCAACGTGGGACAGGGACGGGCAATCAGCCCCAGCATTTT
V: TRBV3-1/TRBV3-2
J: TRBJ1-5
D: TRBD1
size: .

CDR3: CASSGLAGGNEQFF
DNA: TGCGCCAGCAGTGGGCTAGCGGGAGGGAATGAGCAGTTCTTC
V: TRBV10-1
J: TRBJ2-1
D: TRBD2
size: .

CDR3: CASSRDTLSGKNSPLHF
DNA: TGTGCCAGCAGCAGAGACACTCTGTCAGGAAAGAATTCACCCCTCCACTTT
V: TRBV5-4
J: TRBJ1-6
D: .
size: .

CDR3: CATQTGISGANVLTF
DNA: TGTGCCACGCAGACGGGGATCTCTGGGGCCAACGTCCTGACTTTC
V: TRBV24-1
J: TRBJ2-6
D: .
size: .

CDR3: CASSFREGTEAFF
DNA: TGCGCCAGCAGCTTCAGGGAGGGCACTGAAGCTTTCTTT
V: TRBV5-1
J: TRBJ1-1
D: .
size: .

CDR3: CASTSGGASTDTQYF
DNA: TGTGCCAGTACCTCGGGGGGGGCCAGCACAGATACGCAGTATTTT
V: TRBV19
J: TRBJ2-3
D: TRBD2
size: .

CDR3: CASSLSGQGVNEQYF
DNA: TGTGCCAGCAGCTTATCGGGACAGGGGGTGAACGAGCAGTACTTC
V: TRBV5-4
J: TRBJ2-7
D: TRBD1
size: few

CDR3: CASSLAGTGAYEQYF
DNA: TGCGCCAGCAGCTTGGCCGGGACAGGGGCCTACGAGCAGTACTTC
V: TRBV5-1
J: TRBJ2-7
D: TRBD1
size: .

CDR3: CASSSSTGYVGQPQHF
DNA: TGTGCCAGCAGCTCCTCGACAGGGTACGTGGGTCAGCCCCAGCATTTT
V: TRBV28
J: TRBJ1-5
D: TRBD1
size: .

CDR3: CSIINRGTGEQYF
DNA: TGCAGCATAATCAACAGGGGTACGGGCGAGCAGTACTTC
V: TRBV29-1
J: TRBJ2-7
D: TRBD1
size: .

CDR3: CASSLPSSGNTIYF
DNA: TGTGCCAGCAGTTTACCGAGCTCTGGAAACACCATATATTTT
V: TRBV28
J: TRBJ1-3
D: .
size: few

CDR3: CASSQDSGGDSGANVLTF
DNA: TGCGCCAGCAGCCAAGATTCCGGGGGGGACTCTGGGGCCAACGTCCTGACTTTC
V: TRBV4-1
J: TRBJ2-6
D: TRBD2
size: few

CDR3: CASSFNLKEKLFF
DNA: TGTGCCAGCAGCTTCAACCTAAAGGAAAAACTGTTTTTT
V: TRBV11-2
J: TRBJ1-4
D: .
size: .

CDR3: CASSIVAGQPQHF
DNA: TGTGCCAGTAGTATAGTTGCAGGCCAGCCCCAGCATTTT
V: TRBV19
J: TRBJ1-5
D: .
size: .

CDR3: CASSFVQYTEAFF
DNA: TGTGCCAGTAGTTTCGTACAGTACACTGAAGCTTTCTTT
V: TRBV19
J: TRBJ1-1
D: .
size: .

CDR3: CASSWESSYNSPLHF
DNA: TGTGCCAGCAGTTGGGAGAGCTCCTATAATTCACCCCTCCACTTT
V: TRBV28
J: TRBJ1-6
D: .
size: .

CDR3: CASSPRGQGDHSNQPQHF
DNA: TGTGCCAGCTCACCCCGGGGACAGGGGGATCATAGCAATCAGCCCCAGCATTTT
V: TRBV18
J: TRBJ1-5
D: TRBD1
size: .

CDR3: CASSYFGGSDEQYF
DNA: TGTGCCAGCAGTTACTTTGGAGGGAGTGACGAGCAGTACTTC
V: TRBV6-5
J: TRBJ2-7
D: .
size: once

CDR3: CASSEAGNYGYTF
DNA: TGTGCCAGCAGTGAGGCAGGCAACTATGGCTACACCTTC
V: TRBV6-1
J: TRBJ1-2
D: .
size: .

CDR3: CAWRGQGLPDTQYF
DNA: TGTGCCTGGAGGGGACAGGGGTTACCAGATACGCAGTATTTT
V: TRBV30
J: TRBJ2-3
D: TRBD1
size: .

CDR3: CASSFLGQRELFF
DNA: TGTGCCAGCAGTTTCTTGGGACAAAGGGAGCTGTTTTTT
V: TRBV27
J: TRBJ2-2
D: .
size: .

CDR3: CASSFGTSGTFSYNEQFF
DNA: TGCGCCAGCAGTTTCGGGACTAGCGGTACTTTTTCCTACAATGAGCAGTTCTTC
V: TRBV5-1
J: TRBJ2-1
D: TRBD2
size: .

CDR3: CAWSKNGQTPQHF
DNA: TGTGCCTGGAGTAAAAACGGACAGACCCCCCAGCATTTT
V: TRBV30
J: TRBJ1-5
D: .
size: .

CDR3: CASSLPGGLTTDTQYF
DNA: TGTGCCAGCAGTTTACCTGGGGGACTAACCACAGATACGCAGTATTTT
V: TRBV28
J: TRBJ2-3
D: TRBD2
size: .

CDR3: CASSGDRDHEKLFF
DNA: TGTGCCAGCAGTGGGGACAGGGACCATGAAAAACTGTTTTTT
V: TRBV2
J: TRBJ1-4
D: TRBD1
size: .

CDR3: CASSRDRASGNTIYF
DNA: TGTGCCAGCAGTAGGGACAGGGCTTCTGGAAACACCATATATTTT
V: TRBV6-6
J: TRBJ1-3
D: TRBD1
size: .

CDR3: CASSPRVSQPQHF
DNA: TGTGCCAGCAGTCCTCGCGTGAGTCAGCCCCAGCATTTT
V: TRBV27
J: TRBJ1-5
D: .
size: .

CDR3: CASSISTSPLGEEQFF
DNA: TGCGCCAGCAGCATTTCGACTAGCCCGCTTGGGGAAGAGCAGTTCTTC
V: TRBV5-1
J: TRBJ2-1
D: TRBD2
size: .

CDR3: CASSSDWEKLFF
DNA: TGTGCCAGCAGCTCAGATTGGGAAAAACTGTTTTTT
V: TRBV7-9
J: TRBJ1-4
D: .
size: .

CDR3: CASTGQGNTGELFF
DNA: TGTGCCAGCACGGGACAGGGAAACACCGGGGAGCTGTTTTTT
V: TRBV6-5
J: TRBJ2-2
D: TRBD1
size: .

CDR3: CAISESGTDTEAFF
DNA: TGTGCCATCAGTGAGTCGGGGACTGACACTGAAGCTTTCTTT
V: TRBV10-3
J: TRBJ1-1
D: .
size: .

CDR3: CASSLWPDSTGELFF
DNA: TGTGCCAGCAGTTTATGGCCTGACAGCACCGGGGAGCTGTTTTTT
V: TRBV28
J: TRBJ2-2
D: .
size: .

CDR3: CASSSRQKGNTEAFF
DNA: TGTGCCAGTAGTAGCCGACAGAAAGGTAACACTGAAGCTTTCTTT
V: TRBV19
J: TRBJ1-1
D: .
size: .

CDR3: CASSQGKLEWSTDTQYF
DNA: TGTGCCAGCAGCCAAGGAAAGCTCGAGTGGTCCACAGATACGCAGTATTTT
V: TRBV3-1/TRBV3-2
J: TRBJ2-3
D: .
size: .

CDR3: CASSPGGTSGRGGSYNEQFF
DNA: TGTGCCAGCAGCCCAGGAGGGACTAGCGGGAGGGGTGGCTCCTACAATGAGCAGTTCTTC
V: TRBV7-3
J: TRBJ2-1
D: TRBD2
size: .

CDR3: CASSLRWETQYF
DNA: TGTGCCAGCAGTCTGAGGTGGGAGACCCAGTACTTC
V: TRBV14
J: TRBJ2-5
D: .
size: .

CDR3: CASSALSLGELFF
DNA: TGTGCCAGCAGCGCCCTTTCTCTCGGGGAGCTGTTTTTT
V: TRBV9
J: TRBJ2-2
D: .
size: .

CDR3: CASRSGTPSYNEQFF
DNA: TGTGCCAGCAGGTCCGGGACTCCCTCCTACAATGAGCAGTTCTTC
V: TRBV7-9
J: TRBJ2-1
D: .
size: .

CDR3: CASTPDRVNTEAFF
DNA: TGTGCCAGCACTCCGGACAGGGTCAACACTGAAGCTTTCTTT
V: TRBV2
J: TRBJ1-1
D: TRBD1
size: few

CDR3: CASSSQGGNQPQHF
DNA: TGTGCCAGCAGTTCTCAGGGGGGCAATCAGCCCCAGCATTTT
V: TRBV2
J: TRBJ1-5
D: TRBD1
size: .

CDR3: CAWISTGELFF
DNA: TGTGCCTGGATATCGACCGGGGAGCTGTTTTTT
V: TRBV30
J: TRBJ2-2
D: .
size: .

CDR3: CASTPGGTETQYF
DNA: TGTGCCAGTACCCCCGGGGGGACAGAGACCCAGTACTTC
V: TRBV19
J: TRBJ2-5
D: TRBD2
size: .

CDR3: CASSEKGAGYGYTF
DNA: TGTGCCAGCAGTGAAAAGGGGGCGGGCTATGGCTACACCTTC
V: TRBV28
J: TRBJ1-2
D: TRBD1
size: .